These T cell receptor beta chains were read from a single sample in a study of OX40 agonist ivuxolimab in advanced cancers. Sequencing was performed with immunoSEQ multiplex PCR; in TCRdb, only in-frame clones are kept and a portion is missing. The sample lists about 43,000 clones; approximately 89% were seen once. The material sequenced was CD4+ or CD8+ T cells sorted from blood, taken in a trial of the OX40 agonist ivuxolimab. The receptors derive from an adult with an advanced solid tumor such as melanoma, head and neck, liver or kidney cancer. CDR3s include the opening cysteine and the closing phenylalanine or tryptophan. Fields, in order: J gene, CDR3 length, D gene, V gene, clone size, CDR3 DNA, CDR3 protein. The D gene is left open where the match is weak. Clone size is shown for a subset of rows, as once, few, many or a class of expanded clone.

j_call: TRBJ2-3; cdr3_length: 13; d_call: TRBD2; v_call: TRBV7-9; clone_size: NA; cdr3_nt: TGTGCCAGCACTACTAGCGCCACAGATACGCAGTATTTT; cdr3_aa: CASTTSATDTQYF
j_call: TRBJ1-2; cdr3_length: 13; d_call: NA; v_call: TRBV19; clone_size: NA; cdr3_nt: TGTGCCAGTAGTCTCCGGTTGAACTATGGCTACACCTTC; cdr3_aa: CASSLRLNYGYTF
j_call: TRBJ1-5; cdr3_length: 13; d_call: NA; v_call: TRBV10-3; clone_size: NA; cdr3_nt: TGTGCCAGTTCAGACAGATTGCATCAGCCCCAGCATTTT; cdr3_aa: CASSDRLHQPQHF
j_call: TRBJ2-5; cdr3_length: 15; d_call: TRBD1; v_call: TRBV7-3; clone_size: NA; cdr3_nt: TGTGCCAGCAGCTTAGACGGGACAGGGGAGGAGACCCAGTACTTC; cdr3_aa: CASSLDGTGEETQYF
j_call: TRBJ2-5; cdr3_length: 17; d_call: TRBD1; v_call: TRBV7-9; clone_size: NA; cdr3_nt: TGTGCCAGCAGCTTAGCGCGCGACAGGGGGCGCGGAGAGACCCAGTACTTC; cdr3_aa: CASSLARDRGRGETQYF
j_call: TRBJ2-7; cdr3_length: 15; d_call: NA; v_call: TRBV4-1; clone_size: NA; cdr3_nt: TGCGCCAGCAGCCGGAGTGAAAATCCTTCGTACGAGCAGTACTTC; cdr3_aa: CASSRSENPSYEQYF
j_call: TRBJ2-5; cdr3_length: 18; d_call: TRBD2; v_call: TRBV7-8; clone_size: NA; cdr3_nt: TGTGCCAGCAGCTTAGCGTGGGGGCCTAGCGGGCCTCAAGAGACCCAGTACTTC; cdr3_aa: CASSLAWGPSGPQETQYF
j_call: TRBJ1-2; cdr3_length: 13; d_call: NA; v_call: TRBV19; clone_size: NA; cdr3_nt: TGTGCCAGTAGTATAGATGTGGCCTATGGCTACACCTTC; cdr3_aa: CASSIDVAYGYTF
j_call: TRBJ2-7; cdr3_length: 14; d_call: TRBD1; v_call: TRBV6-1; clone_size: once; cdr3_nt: TGTGCCAGCAGTGAAGCACAGGGGCACTACGAGCAGTACTTC; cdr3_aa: CASSEAQGHYEQYF
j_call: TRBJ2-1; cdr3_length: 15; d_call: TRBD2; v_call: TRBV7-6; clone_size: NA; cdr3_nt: TGTGCCAGCTCCCTGTGGGCTAGCGGGAGTGATGAGCAGTTCTTC; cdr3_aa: CASSLWASGSDEQFF
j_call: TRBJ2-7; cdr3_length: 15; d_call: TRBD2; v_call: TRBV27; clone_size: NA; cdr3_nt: TGTGCCAGCAGTTTAGGGGCGGGAGGGACCTACGAGCAGTACTTC; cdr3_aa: CASSLGAGGTYEQYF
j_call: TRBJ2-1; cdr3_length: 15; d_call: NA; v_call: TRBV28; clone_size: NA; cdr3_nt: TGTGCCAGCAGTTTCGGGCTAGCAGGGGACAATGAGCAGTTCTTC; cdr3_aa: CASSFGLAGDNEQFF
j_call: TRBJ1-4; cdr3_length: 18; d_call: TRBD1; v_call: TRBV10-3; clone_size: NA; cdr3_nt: TGTGCCATCAGTGAGGCAGGGGGGACAGGGATGGGGAATGAAAAACTGTTTTTT; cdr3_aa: CAISEAGGTGMGNEKLFF
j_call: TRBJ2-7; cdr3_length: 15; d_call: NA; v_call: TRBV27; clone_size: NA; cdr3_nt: TGTGCCAGCAGTTTATCGAGCGGGCCGGCCTACGAGCAGTACTTC; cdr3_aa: CASSLSSGPAYEQYF
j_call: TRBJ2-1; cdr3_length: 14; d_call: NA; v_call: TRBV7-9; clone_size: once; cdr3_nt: TGTGCCAGCAGATCCGGGAGTTCCTACAATGAGCAGTTCTTC; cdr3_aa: CASRSGSSYNEQFF
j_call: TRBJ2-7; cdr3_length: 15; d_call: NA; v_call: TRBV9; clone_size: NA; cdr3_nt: TGTGCCAGCAGCGTAGGGGGGCGGGAGCCCTACGAGCAGTACTTC; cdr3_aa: CASSVGGREPYEQYF
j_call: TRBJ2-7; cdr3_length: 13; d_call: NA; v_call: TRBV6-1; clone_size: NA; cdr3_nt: TGTGCCAGCAGTGAAAACCTCTCCTACGAGCAGTACTTC; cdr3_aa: CASSENLSYEQYF
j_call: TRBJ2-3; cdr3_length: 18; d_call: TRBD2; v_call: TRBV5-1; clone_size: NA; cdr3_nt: TGCGCCAGCAGCGCACCGTTCACGGGACTAGCGGGAACAGATACGCAGTATTTT; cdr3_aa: CASSAPFTGLAGTDTQYF
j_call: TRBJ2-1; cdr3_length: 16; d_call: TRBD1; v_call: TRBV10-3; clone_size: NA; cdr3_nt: TGTGCCATCAGTGAGGTTCTCGGGACAGGGGCAAATGAGCAGTTCTTC; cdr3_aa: CAISEVLGTGANEQFF
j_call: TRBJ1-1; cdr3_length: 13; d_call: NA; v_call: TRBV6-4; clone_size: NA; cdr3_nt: TGTGCCAGCAGTGACATGCCGAACACTGAAGCTTTCTTT; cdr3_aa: CASSDMPNTEAFF
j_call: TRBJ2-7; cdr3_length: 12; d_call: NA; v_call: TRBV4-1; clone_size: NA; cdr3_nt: TGCGCCAGCAGCCAACGCCCGAACGAGCAGTACTTC; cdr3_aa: CASSQRPNEQYF
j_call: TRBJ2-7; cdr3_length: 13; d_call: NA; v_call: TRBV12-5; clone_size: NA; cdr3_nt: TGTGCTAGTGGTTTGACAGTTACCTACGAGCAGTACTTC; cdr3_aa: CASGLTVTYEQYF
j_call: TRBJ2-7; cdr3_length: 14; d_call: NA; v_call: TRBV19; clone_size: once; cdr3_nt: TGTGCCAGTAGTATAGCCGGGGACTCCTACGAGCAGTACTTC; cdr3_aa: CASSIAGDSYEQYF
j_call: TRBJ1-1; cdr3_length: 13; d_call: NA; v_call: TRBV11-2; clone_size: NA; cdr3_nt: TGTGCCAGCAGCTTAGTAGGGAACACTGAAGCTTTCTTT; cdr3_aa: CASSLVGNTEAFF
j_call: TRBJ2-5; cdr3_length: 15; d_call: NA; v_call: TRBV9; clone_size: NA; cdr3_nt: TGTGCCAGCAGCGTAGGACCGGACAGTCAAGAGACCCAGTACTTC; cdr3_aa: CASSVGPDSQETQYF
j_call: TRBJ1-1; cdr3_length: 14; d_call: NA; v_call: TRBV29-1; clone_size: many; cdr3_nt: TGCAGCGTTGAAGACGGGACGGGAAACACTGAAGCTTTCTTT; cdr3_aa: CSVEDGTGNTEAFF
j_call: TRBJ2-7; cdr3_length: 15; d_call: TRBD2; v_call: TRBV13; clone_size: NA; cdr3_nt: TGTGCCAGCAGCACTTGGACTAGCGGGCGCTACGAGCAGTACTTC; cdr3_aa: CASSTWTSGRYEQYF
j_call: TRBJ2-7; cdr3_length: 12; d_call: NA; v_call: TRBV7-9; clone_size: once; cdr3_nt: TGTGCCAGCAGCCCGGGTGGCTACGAGCAGTACTTC; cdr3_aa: CASSPGGYEQYF
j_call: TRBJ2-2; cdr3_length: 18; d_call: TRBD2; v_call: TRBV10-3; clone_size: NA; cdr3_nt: TGTGCCATCAGGCTCGGGGATAGCGGGAGGGCCAACACCGGGGAGCTGTTTTTT; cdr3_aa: CAIRLGDSGRANTGELFF
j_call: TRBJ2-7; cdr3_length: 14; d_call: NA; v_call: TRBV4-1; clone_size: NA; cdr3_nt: TGCGCCAGCAGCCAAGAATGGTACGGCTACGAGCAGTACTTC; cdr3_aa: CASSQEWYGYEQYF
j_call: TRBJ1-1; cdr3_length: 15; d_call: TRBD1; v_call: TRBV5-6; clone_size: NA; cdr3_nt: TGTGCCAGCAGCTTGGTTAGGGGGCGAGATACTGAAGCTTTCTTT; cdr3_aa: CASSLVRGRDTEAFF
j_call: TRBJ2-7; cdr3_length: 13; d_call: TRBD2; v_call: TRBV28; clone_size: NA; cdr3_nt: TGTGCCAGCACCACGGGGGGGGACAACGAGCAGTACTTC; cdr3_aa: CASTTGGDNEQYF
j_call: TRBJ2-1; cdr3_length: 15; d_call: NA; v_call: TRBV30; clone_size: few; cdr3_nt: TGTGCCTGGAGAGGAGGGTTCAGCTCCTACAATGAGCAGTTCTTC; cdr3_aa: CAWRGGFSSYNEQFF
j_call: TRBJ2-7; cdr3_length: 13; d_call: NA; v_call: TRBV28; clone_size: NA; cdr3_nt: TGTGCCAGCAGTTTATCCTTACTGGGCGAGCAGTACTTC; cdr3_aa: CASSLSLLGEQYF
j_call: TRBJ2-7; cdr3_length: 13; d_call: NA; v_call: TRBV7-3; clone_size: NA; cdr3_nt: TGTGCCAGCAGCTTACAGGGACTGGGTGAGCAGTACTTC; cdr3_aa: CASSLQGLGEQYF
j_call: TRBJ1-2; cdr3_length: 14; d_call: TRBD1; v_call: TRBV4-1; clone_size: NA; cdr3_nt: TGCGCCAGCAGCCAAGATACAGGGGGAAGTGGCTACACCTTC; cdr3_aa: CASSQDTGGSGYTF
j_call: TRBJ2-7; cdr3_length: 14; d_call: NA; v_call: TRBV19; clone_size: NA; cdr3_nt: TGTGCCAGTAGGCAACAGTCAGTTTCCTACGAGCAGTACTTC; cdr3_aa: CASRQQSVSYEQYF
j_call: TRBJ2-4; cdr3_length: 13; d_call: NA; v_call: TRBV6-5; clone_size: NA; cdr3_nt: TGTGCCACCCAGGCGGGTTCCAAAAACATTCAGTACTTC; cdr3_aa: CATQAGSKNIQYF
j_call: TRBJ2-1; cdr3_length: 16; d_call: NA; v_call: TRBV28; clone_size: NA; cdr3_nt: TGTGCCAGCACCCACCGGTCGGGCAGCTCCTACAATGAGCAGTTCTTC; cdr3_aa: CASTHRSGSSYNEQFF
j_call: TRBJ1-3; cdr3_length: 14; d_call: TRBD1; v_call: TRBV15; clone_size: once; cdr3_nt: TGTGCCACCAGCCACAGGGGTTCCGGAAACACCATATATTTT; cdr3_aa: CATSHRGSGNTIYF
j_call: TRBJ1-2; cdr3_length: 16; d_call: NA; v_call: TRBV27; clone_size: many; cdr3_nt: TGTGCCAGCAGGAAAACCGGGACGCCGGGGGTCGGAGGCTACACCTTC; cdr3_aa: CASRKTGTPGVGGYTF
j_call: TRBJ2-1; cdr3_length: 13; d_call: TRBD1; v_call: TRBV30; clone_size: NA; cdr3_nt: TGTGCCTGGAGCGAAGGGGGCCACAATGAGCAGTTCTTC; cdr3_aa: CAWSEGGHNEQFF
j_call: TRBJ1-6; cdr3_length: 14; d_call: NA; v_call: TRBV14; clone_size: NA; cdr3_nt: TGTGCCAGCAGCCAAGATCCAAGCTATTCACCCCTCCACTTT; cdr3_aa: CASSQDPSYSPLHF